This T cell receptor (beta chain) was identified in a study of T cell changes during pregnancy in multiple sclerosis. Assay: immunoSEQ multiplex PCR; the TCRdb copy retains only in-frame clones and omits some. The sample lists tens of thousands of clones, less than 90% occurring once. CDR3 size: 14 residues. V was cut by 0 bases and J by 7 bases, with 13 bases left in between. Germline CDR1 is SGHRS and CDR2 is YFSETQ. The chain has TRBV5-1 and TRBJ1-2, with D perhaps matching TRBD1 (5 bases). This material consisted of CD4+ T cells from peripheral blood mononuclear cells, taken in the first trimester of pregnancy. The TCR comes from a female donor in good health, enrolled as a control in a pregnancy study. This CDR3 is CASSLEAGGRGYTF. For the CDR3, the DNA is TGCGCCAGCAGCTTGGAAGCGGGGGGTCGTGGCTACACCTTC.